Listed here are 18 T cell receptor beta chains from one sample, sequenced in a study of blood T cell repertoires in COVID-19. Using immunoSEQ multiplex PCR, the repertoire was profiled, and TCRdb retains in-frame clones only, with some absent. Here the sample spans 150,000 to 200,000 clones, nearly 80% being singletons. Input material: peripheral blood. The receptor set was obtained from an elderly woman with acute or convalescent COVID-19.

CDR3: CASSQEPSGQETQYF. For the CDR3, the DNA is TGCGCCAGCAGCCAAGAGCCTAGCGGCCAAGAGACCCAGTACTTC. This sequence joins TRBV4-1 and TRBJ2-5, with TRBD2 identical over 7 bases. J was trimmed by 1 base and V by 0 bases; bases with no gene match: 2. The length of the CDR3 is 15 residues. Germline CDR1 reads MGHRA; CDR2 reads YSYEKL.

The chain joins TRBV19 to TRBJ1-4; 8 nucleotides line up with TRBD1. The CDR3 loop spans 17 amino acids. The trim removed 5 bases at V and 1 base at J, leaving 9 bases unmatched. Germline assignment: CDR1 LNHDA and CDR2 SQIVND (reference sequence). Written as DNA, the CDR3 is TGTGCCAGTAGTCCAGGCAGGGGGCCGCGAACTAATGAAAAACTGTTTTTT. Amino acid sequence: CASSPGRGPRTNEKLFF. Variable domain in full (rest from reference TRBV19 and TRBJ1-4): DGGITQSPKYLFRKEGQNVTLSCEQNLNHDAMYWYRQDPGQGLRLIYYSQIVNDFQKGDIAEGYSVSREKKESFPLTVTSAQKNPTAFYLCASSPGRGPRTNEKLFFGSGTQLSVL.

Note on this clone: At one of its ends the junction is not consistent with the germline gene, which may arise from a read error. The V and J genes are TRBV7-7 and TRBJ1-3; the D gene is possibly TRBD1 (5 bases). The CDR3 runs to 14 residues. Germline-derived CDR1 and CDR2 are SSHAT and FNYEAQ (reference sequence). The CDR3 DNA follows: TGTGCTAGCAGCTTAGACAGTTCTGGAAACACCATATATTTT. Residues: CASSLDSSGNTIYF.

The chain couples TRBV5-1 to TRBJ1-4, with no clear D. Trimming cost V 0 bases and J 0 bases, with 15 bases left between them. The CDR3 is made up of 18 amino acids. In germline, CDR1 is SGHRS, CDR2 YFSETQ. The chain's CDR3 is CASSLGYPPTTTNEKLFF. For the CDR3, the DNA is TGCGCCAGCAGCTTGGGTTATCCCCCGACAACAACTAATGAAAAACTGTTTTTT.

The J gene is TRBJ1-4, the V gene TRBV19; the D gene is possibly TRBD1 (5 bases). Trimming pared 4 bases from V and 3 bases from J, leaving 18 bases between. The CDR3 loop spans 17 amino acids. Germline loops: CDR1 LNHDA, CDR2 SQIVND (reference sequence). Written as DNA, the CDR3 is TGTGCCAGTAGTAGGGGGGGTCCGGGGACGGCTAATGAAAAACTGTTTTTT. Its protein is CASSRGGPGTANEKLFF.

The chain joins TRBV7-9 to TRBJ2-1; D gene unclear. The germline CDR1 and CDR2 sequences are SEHNR and FQNEAQ (reference sequence). V lost 1 base and J 0 bases, leaving 7 bases between the germline ends. The CDR3 has 15 residues. The chain's CDR3 is CASSLERSSYNEQFF. CDR3 in DNA: TGTGCCAGCAGCTTAGAGAGAAGCTCCTACAATGAGCAGTTCTTC.

V gene TRBV19 combines with J gene TRBJ2-2; possible D gene TRBD1, 6 bases. The V and J ends lost 6 bases and 2 bases respectively, with 10 bases between them. Germline values: CDR1 LNHDA, CDR2 SQIVND (reference sequence). CDR3 length: 14 amino acids. Here the CDR3 DNA reads TGTGCCAGTAGATACAGGGTAAACACCGGGGAGCTGTTTTTT. This encodes CASRYRVNTGELFF. Complete variable domain (other parts from reference TRBV19 and TRBJ2-2): DGGITQSPKYLFRKEGQNVTLSCEQNLNHDAMYWYRQDPGQGLRLIYYSQIVNDFQKGDIAEGYSVSREKKESFPLTVTSAQKNPTAFYLCASRYRVNTGELFFGEGSRLTVL.

About this clone itself: This sequence may be a read error, since a much larger clone differs from it by one base. In the same sample, other DNA sequences code for this CDR3. The chain is built from TRBV28 and TRBJ1-4, with D maybe TRBD1 (6 bases). CDR3 size: 14 residues. Trimming shortened V by 4 bases and J by 2 bases, and 8 bases separated the two germline ends. From germline, CDR1 is MDHEN and CDR2 SYDVKM. CDR3 DNA sequence: TGTGCCAGCAGTTCCGGACAGACTAATGAAAAACTGTTTTTT. Translation: CASSSGQTNEKLFF.

This clone was counted a single time. The chain recombines TRBV2 with TRBJ1-5, with 8 nucleotides matching TRBD1. The length of the CDR3 is 14 residues. V gave up 5 bases and J gave up 7 bases; unmatched junction bases: 7. The germline CDR1 and CDR2 sequences are SNHLY and FYNNEI. For the CDR3, the DNA is TGTGCCAGCAGTCTAGACAGGGGAGGGCAGCCCCAGCATTTT. This translates into CASSLDRGGQPQHF. Together with reference TRBV2 and TRBJ1-5, the CDR3 gives the full variable domain: EPEVTQTPSHQVTQMGQEVILRCVPISNHLYFYWYRQILGQKVEFLVSFYNNEISEKSEIFDDQFSVERPDGSNFTLKIRSTKLEDSAMYFCASSLDRGGQPQHFGDGTRLSIL.

This clone was counted many times. V and J are TRBV4-1 and TRBJ1-1; D uncertain. Germline CDR1 is MGHRA and CDR2 is YSYEKL. V lost 2 bases, J lost 2 bases, and 12 bases lay in between. This CDR3 has 15 residues. This chain's CDR3 is CASSQLEGGNTEAFF. For the CDR3, the DNA is TGCGCCAGCAGCCAACTGGAGGGCGGTAACACTGAAGCTTTCTTT.

The rearrangement links TRBV5-1 to TRBJ2-1; 14 bases map to TRBD2. The germline V gene encodes CDR1 SGHRS and CDR2 YFSETQ. The trim removed 6 bases at V and 10 bases at J, leaving 9 bases unmatched. This CDR3 has 15 amino acids. The CDR3 nucleotides read TGCGCCAGCATCCCCGGGACTAGCGGGAGCGACGAGCAGTTCTTC. Translation: CASIPGTSGSDEQFF.

V is TRBV5-1 and J is TRBJ2-3; maybe TRBD2 (6 bases). The V gene's germline CDR1 is SGHRS and CDR2 YFSETQ. V lost 5 bases, J lost 5 bases, and 18 bases lay in between. CDR3 size: 15 residues. The CDR3 DNA follows: TGCGCCAGCAGACTGCAGCTGGAGGGCCGAGATACGCAGTATTTT. Protein product: CASRLQLEGRDTQYF.

The rearrangement joins TRBV2 to TRBJ1-2; 7 nucleotides agree with TRBD1. Germline V gives CDR1 SNHLY, CDR2 FYNNEI. The CDR3 runs to 17 residues. J was trimmed by 0 bases and V by 4 bases; bases with no gene match: 11. CDR3 amino acids: CASSVPGDRETNYGYTF. The CDR3 nucleotides are TGTGCCAGCAGTGTTCCGGGGGACAGAGAGACTAACTATGGCTACACCTTC.

The V gene is TRBV6-5, the J gene TRBJ2-7, with D possibly being TRBD2 (6 bases). V gave up 6 bases and J gave up 4 bases, with 10 bases separating them. The CDR3 sequence is 12 residues long. CDR1 and CDR2 from the germline V gene are MNHEY and SVGAGI. CDR3 DNA sequence: TGTGCCAGCAGCCGTCGGGGGTACGAGCAGTACTTC. This gives the protein CASSRRGYEQYF.

DNA for the CDR3: TGTGCCTGGAGTTCCGGGGAAGGAGGCTACACCTTC. It yields the protein CAWSSGEGGYTF. This chain uses TRBV30 with TRBJ1-2; D is uncertain. CDR1 and CDR2 from the germline V gene are GTSNPN and SVGIG (reference sequence). V was shortened by 2 bases and J by 8 bases, with 12 bases between the two germline ends. The CDR3 sequence is 12 residues long.

The rearrangement joins TRBV21-1 to TRBJ2-7; the D segment call TRBD1 is taken from the table without a DNA check. TRBV21-1 is listed as a pseudogene. The CDR3 has 14 residues. CDR3 protein: CASSNRDRDHEQYF. The CDR3 DNA sequence: TGTGCCAGCAGCAACCGGGACAGGGACCACGAGCAGTACTTC.

The chain has TRBV4-1 and TRBJ1-1; 9 bases line up with TRBD1. This CDR3 region has 16 residues. V lost 4 bases, J lost 5 bases, and 11 bases stayed unmatched. The germline V gene has CDR1 MGHRA and CDR2 YSYEKL. The CDR3 DNA is TGCGCCAGCAGCCGCCTGGGGACAGGGAAGGCAACTGAAGCTTTCTTT. Translation gives CASSRLGTGKATEAFF.

The chain has TRBV5-1 and TRBJ2-7, with D uncertain. The CDR3 is made up of 14 amino acids. The V and J ends lost 4 bases and 0 bases respectively, with 11 bases between them. The germline V gene has CDR1 SGHRS and CDR2 YFSETQ. CDR3 bases: TGCGCCAGCAGCAGCCGAGGCGCCTCCTACGAGCAGTACTTC. Protein product: CASSSRGASYEQYF.